This entry lists 13 T cell receptor beta chains sequenced from one sample in a study of beta chain features in type 1 diabetes. The authors reverse transcribed all of the isolated RNA, so sequencing captured expressed TCRB transcripts. TCRdb keeps only in-frame clones here, not all; method: immunoSEQ multiplex PCR. The table lists fewer than 900,000 clones, roughly a sixth of them singletons. Sequencing used naive CD4+ T cells from blood. All receptors come from a woman between 18 and 30 years old in good health.

This clone was picked up a small number of times. CDR3 DNA sequence: TGTGCCAGCAGCGAACTGGGGGGCGCCGCTTCGTACTTC. Translated, it gives CASSELGGAASYF. V usage is TRBV7-2 and J usage is TRBJ2-4, with D perhaps given as TRBD1 or TRBD2 (6 bases each). The V end was cut by 5 bases, the J end by 15 bases, with 20 bases between. Germline CDR1 reads SGHTA; CDR2 reads FQGNSA. The CDR3 is 13 residues long.

This clone was recorded a few times. This CDR3 reads CASSRFDGNQPQHF. In DNA, the CDR3 is TGTGCCAGTAGCCGCTTTGACGGCAATCAGCCCCAGCATTTT. The rearrangement joins TRBV19 to TRBJ1-5; unclear D gene. V lost 6 bases and J 2 bases, leaving 11 bases between the germline ends. The CDR3 is 14 residues long. Germline CDR1 reads LNHDA; CDR2 reads SQIVND (reference sequence).

A few counts support this clone. The chain uses TRBV7-6 and TRBJ1-3, with no clear D. V dropped 5 bases and J dropped 3 bases, with 14 bases sitting between them. Germline CDR1 and CDR2: SGHVS and FNYEAQ. The CDR3 contains 15 residues. The CDR3 protein is CASSQDGARGNTIYF. As DNA, the CDR3 is TGTGCCAGCAGCCAAGACGGAGCTCGTGGAAACACCATATATTTT.

The table lists this clone with many counts. The chain has TRBV15 and TRBJ2-4, with D maybe TRBD1 (6 bases). Trimming left V 1 base short and J 8 bases short, with 12 bases between. This CDR3 is built from 14 residues. Germline assignment: CDR1 LNHNV and CDR2 YYDKDF (reference sequence). CDR3 loop: CATSRGNREHIQYF. In DNA form, the CDR3 reads TGTGCCACCAGCAGAGGGAACAGGGAGCACATTCAGTACTTC.

For this clone: The same CDR3 also results from other DNA sequences found in this sample. The chain is built from TRBV6-5 and TRBJ2-5; unclear D gene. Germline CDR1 reads MNHEY; CDR2 reads SVGAGI. The length of the CDR3 is 11 residues. Trimming left V 5 bases short and J 2 bases short, with 3 bases between. The DNA for the CDR3 is TGTGCCAGCAGTCGTCAAGAGACCCAGTACTTC. It is translated as CASSRQETQYF.

This clone was counted between two and nine times. The rearrangement joins TRBV9 to TRBJ1-1; D perhaps matches TRBD1 (6 bases). The CDR3 sequence is 15 residues long. Germline CDR1 reads SGDLS; CDR2 reads YYNGEE. The V end was cut by 0 bases, the J end by 2 bases, with 11 bases between. The CDR3, as DNA: TGTGCCAGCAGCGTAGGCCCGACAGGCAACACTGAAGCTTTCTTT. Encoded protein: CASSVGPTGNTEAFF.

As for this clone: This same CDR3 is encoded by further DNA sequences in the sample. V is TRBV9 and J is TRBJ2-3; D gene uncertain. CDR1 and CDR2 (germline): SGDLS, YYNGEE. Trimming stripped 2 bases from V and 1 base from J, with 5 bases between. The CDR3 length is 13 residues. The CDR3: CASSVRGTDTQYF. The CDR3, as DNA: TGTGCCAGCAGCGTTAGGGGCACAGATACGCAGTATTTT.

This clone was seen a handful of times. The V call is TRBV7-2, the J call TRBJ1-1; D is uncertain. CDR1 is SGHTA, CDR2 FQGNSA, per germline. V was clipped by 1 base and J by 5 bases, with 8 bases between them. CDR3 size: 13 residues. The CDR3 loop is CASSLEAATEAFF. The DNA of the CDR3 is TGTGCCAGCAGCTTAGAAGCAGCTACTGAAGCTTTCTTT.

This clone occurred a few times. The V call is TRBV10-3, the J call TRBJ2-5; TRBD2 aligns across 7 bases. V was clipped by 7 bases and J by 3 bases; unmatched bases: 8. CDR3 length equals 14 residues. The germline V gene has CDR1 ENHRY and CDR2 SYGVKD. This CDR3 is CAINPGRGEETQYF. The CDR3 DNA reads as TGTGCCATCAATCCGGGACGGGGGGAAGAGACCCAGTACTTC.

This sequence joins TRBV5-6 and TRBJ2-4; maybe TRBD1 (5 bases). V was clipped by 4 bases and J by 2 bases, with 19 bases between them. From germline, CDR1 is SGHDT and CDR2 YYEEEE. The CDR3 has 17 amino acids. CDR3 sequence: CASSRLDITLTKNIQYF. The CDR3 coding sequence is TGTGCCAGCAGCCGCCTGGACATTACCTTGACCAAAAACATTCAGTACTTC.

This clone was found a few times. The same CDR3 also results from other DNA sequences found in this sample. The J gene is TRBJ2-1, the V gene TRBV7-2; D is unclear. The CDR3 has 13 residues. The ends were cut back, 5 bases at V and 4 bases at J, with 9 bases in the middle. Germline V gene data show CDR1 as SGHTA and CDR2 as FQGNSA. Here the CDR3 DNA reads TGTGCCAGCAGCACCGGAAGATACAATGAGCAGTTCTTC. Its translation is CASSTGRYNEQFF.

V gene TRBV4-3 combines with J gene TRBJ2-3, with 12 bases identical to TRBD2. The CDR3 extends over 19 amino acids. Unmatched junction bases numbered 7, after V lost 0 bases and J lost 0 bases. Germline CDR1 LGHNA, CDR2 YSLEER. Written as DNA, the CDR3 is TGCGCCAGCAGCCAAGAAATTTCAGGGACTAGCGGGAGCACAGATACGCAGTATTTT. This sequence encodes CASSQEISGTSGSTDTQYF.

This clone was counted a few times. Without the conserved terminal phenylalanine or tryptophan, this CDR3 likely stems from a read error. Because the CDR3's place on the DNA is in doubt, the DNA is left out and the CDR3 is given as listed by TCRdb. The gene calls are TRBV6-4 and TRBJ2-7; the D call in the table, TRBD2, was not verified against the DNA. Per the germline V gene, CDR1 is MRHNA and CDR2 is SNTAGT. From its first to its last residue, the CDR3 has 11 amino acids. The chain's CDR3 is CASSERLAGGY.